The entry that follows covers one T cell receptor beta chain sequence. The record originates from a study of blood T cell repertoires in COVID-19. As for the study in general: Both acute and convalescent COVID-19 samples were obtained from the United States, Italy and Spain.

Clones were sequenced by immunoSEQ multiplex PCR, and TCRdb holds only the in-frame ones, with some missing. The table has fewer than 250,000 clones, more than 70% seen once. The ends lost 6 bases at V and 4 bases at J; junction bases unmatched: 5. This CDR3 spans 14 amino acids. Germline lookup yields CDR1 LNHDA and CDR2 SQIVND (reference sequence). The sequencing sample was made of peripheral blood. The chain links TRBV19 to TRBJ1-2; TRBD1 aligns across 10 bases. This clonotype originated in an older woman with acute or convalescent COVID-19. The CDR3 loop is CASRGTGATYGYTF. CDR3 bases: TGTGCCAGTAGGGGGACAGGGGCGACCTATGGCTACACCTTC.